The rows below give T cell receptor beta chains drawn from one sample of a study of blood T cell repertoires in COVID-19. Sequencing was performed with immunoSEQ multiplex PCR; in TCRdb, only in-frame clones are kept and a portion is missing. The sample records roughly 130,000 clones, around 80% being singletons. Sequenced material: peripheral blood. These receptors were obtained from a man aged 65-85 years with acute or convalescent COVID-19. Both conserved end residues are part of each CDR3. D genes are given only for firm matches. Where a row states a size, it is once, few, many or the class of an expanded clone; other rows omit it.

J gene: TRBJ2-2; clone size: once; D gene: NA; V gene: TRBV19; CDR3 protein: CASSIDAGSHVTGELFF; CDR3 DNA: TGTGCCAGTAGTATAGACGCAGGGTCCCATGTAACCGGGGAGCTGTTTTTT
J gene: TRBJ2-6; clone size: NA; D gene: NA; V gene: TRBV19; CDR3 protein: CASSNQGMGANVLTF; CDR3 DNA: TGTGCCAGTAGTAATCAGGGGATGGGGGCCAACGTCCTGACTTTC
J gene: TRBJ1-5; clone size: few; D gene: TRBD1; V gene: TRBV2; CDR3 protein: CASSVSQGASQPQHF; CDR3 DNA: TGTGCCAGCAGTGTCTCGCAGGGGGCGAGTCAGCCCCAGCATTTT
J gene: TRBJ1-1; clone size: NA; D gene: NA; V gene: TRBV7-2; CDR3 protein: CASSLRGTMNTEAFF; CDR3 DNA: TGTGCCAGCAGCTTACGAGGGACAATGAACACTGAAGCTTTCTTT
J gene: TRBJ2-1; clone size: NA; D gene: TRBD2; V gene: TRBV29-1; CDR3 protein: CSVEDVSGVDEQFF; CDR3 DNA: TGCAGCGTTGAAGATGTTAGCGGGGTAGATGAGCAGTTCTTC
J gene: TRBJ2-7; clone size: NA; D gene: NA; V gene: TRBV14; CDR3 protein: CASSQLPGDLVEQYF; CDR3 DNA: TGTGCCAGCAGCCAATTGCCGGGGGACCTTGTCGAGCAGTACTTC
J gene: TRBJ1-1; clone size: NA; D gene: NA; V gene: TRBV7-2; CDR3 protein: CASSLARATEAFF; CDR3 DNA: TGTGCCAGCAGCTTAGCGAGGGCCACTGAAGCTTTCTTT
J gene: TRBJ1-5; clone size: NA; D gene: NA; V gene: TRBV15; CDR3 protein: CATSTGVGNQPQHF; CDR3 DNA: TGTGCCACGAGTACAGGCGTCGGAAATCAGCCCCAGCATTTT
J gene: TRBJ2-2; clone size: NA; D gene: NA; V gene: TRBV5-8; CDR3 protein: CASSYSLGTNTGELFF; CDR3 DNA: TGTGCCAGCAGCTATTCCCTAGGAACCAACACCGGGGAGCTGTTTTTT
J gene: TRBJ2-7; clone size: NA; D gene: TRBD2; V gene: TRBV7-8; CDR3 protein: CASSLTSGDYEQYF; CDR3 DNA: TGTGCCAGCAGCCTCACTAGCGGGGACTACGAGCAGTACTTC
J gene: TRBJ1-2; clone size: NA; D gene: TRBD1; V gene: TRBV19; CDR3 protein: CASQRGDSYYGYTF; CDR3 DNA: TGTGCCAGCCAAAGGGGGGACAGCTACTATGGCTACACCTTC
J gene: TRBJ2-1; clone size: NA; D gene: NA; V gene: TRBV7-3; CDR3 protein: CASSLIGARGSSEQFF; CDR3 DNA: TGTGCCAGCAGCTTAATTGGCGCGCGGGGATCGAGTGAGCAGTTCTTC
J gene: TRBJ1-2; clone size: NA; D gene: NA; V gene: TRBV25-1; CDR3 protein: CASSGAGDGYTF; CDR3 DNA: TGTGCCAGCAGTGGAGCGGGGGATGGCTACACCTTC
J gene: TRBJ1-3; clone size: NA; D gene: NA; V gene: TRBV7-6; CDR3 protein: CASSLDSGNTIYF; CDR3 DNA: TGTGCCAGCAGCCTGGACAGCGGAAACACCATATATTTT
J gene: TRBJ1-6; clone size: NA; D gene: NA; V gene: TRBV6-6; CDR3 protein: CASSYGTNNSPLHF; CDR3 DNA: TGTGCCAGCAGTTACGGCACTAATAATTCACCCCTCCACTTT
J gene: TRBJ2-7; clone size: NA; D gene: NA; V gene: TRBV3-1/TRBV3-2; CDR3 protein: CASSQGTPQTGEQYF; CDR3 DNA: TGTGCCAGCAGCCAAGGAACCCCACAAACGGGAGAGCAGTACTTC
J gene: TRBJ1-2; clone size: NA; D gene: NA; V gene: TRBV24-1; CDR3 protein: CATSETDYGYTF; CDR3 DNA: TGTGCCACCAGTGAGACAGACTATGGCTACACCTTC
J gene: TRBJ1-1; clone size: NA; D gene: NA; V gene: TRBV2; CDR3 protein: CASSWTLANTEAFF; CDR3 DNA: TGTGCCAGCAGCTGGACACTGGCCAACACTGAAGCTTTCTTT
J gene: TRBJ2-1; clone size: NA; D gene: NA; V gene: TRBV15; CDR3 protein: CATSRPHQGNNEQFF; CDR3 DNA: TGTGCCACCAGCAGACCCCACCAGGGCAACAATGAGCAGTTCTTC
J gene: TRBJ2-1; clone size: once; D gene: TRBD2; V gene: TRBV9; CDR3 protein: CASSVGGGGYNEQFF; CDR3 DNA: TGTGCCAGCAGCGTAGGCGGGGGGGGGTACAATGAGCAGTTCTTC
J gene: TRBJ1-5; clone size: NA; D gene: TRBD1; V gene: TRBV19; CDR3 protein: CASSLVVGGFGNQPQHF; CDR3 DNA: TGTGCCAGTAGTCTAGTGGTAGGGGGCTTTGGCAATCAGCCCCAGCATTTT
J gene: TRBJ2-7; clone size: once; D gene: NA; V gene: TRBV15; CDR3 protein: CATSVTALNEQYF; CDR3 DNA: TGTGCCACCAGCGTGACAGCCCTAAACGAGCAGTACTTC
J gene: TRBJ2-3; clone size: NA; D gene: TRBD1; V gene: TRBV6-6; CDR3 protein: CASRGYRGQGTDTQYF; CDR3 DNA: TGTGCCAGCAGGGGTTACAGGGGGCAGGGCACAGATACGCAGTATTTT
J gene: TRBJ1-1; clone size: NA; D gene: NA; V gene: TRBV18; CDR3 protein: CASSLREGTEAFF; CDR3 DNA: TGTGCCAGCTCGCTCAGGGAAGGGACTGAAGCTTTCTTT
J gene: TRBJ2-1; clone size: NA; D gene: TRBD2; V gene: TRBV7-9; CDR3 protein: CASSPLAGGNNEQFF; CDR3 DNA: TGTGCCAGCAGTCCACTAGCGGGGGGGAACAATGAGCAGTTCTTC
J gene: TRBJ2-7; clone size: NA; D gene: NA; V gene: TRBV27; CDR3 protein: CASSLSRPEGYEQYF; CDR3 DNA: TGTGCCAGCAGTTTATCCCGCCCGGAGGGCTACGAGCAGTACTTC
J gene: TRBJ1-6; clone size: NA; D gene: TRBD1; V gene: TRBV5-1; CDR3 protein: CASSPGTGYSPLHF; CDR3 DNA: TGCGCCAGCAGCCCCGGGACAGGGTATTCACCCCTCCACTTT
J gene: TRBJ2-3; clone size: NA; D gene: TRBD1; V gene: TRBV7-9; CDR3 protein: CASSSDRGHTDTQYF; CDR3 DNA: TGTGCCAGCAGCTCGGACAGGGGACACACAGATACGCAGTATTTT
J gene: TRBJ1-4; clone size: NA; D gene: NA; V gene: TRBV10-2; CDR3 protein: CASSLQGPNEKLFF; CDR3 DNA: TGCGCCAGCAGCTTACAGGGTCCGAATGAAAAACTGTTTTTT
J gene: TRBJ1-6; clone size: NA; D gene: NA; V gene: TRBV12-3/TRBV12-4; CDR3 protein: CASSLRESSPLHF; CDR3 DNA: TGTGCCAGCAGTTTGCGGGAAAGTTCACCCCTCCACTTT
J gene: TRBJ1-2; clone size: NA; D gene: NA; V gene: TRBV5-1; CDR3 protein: CASSLQGSNYGYTF; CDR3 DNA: TGCGCCAGCAGCTTGCAGGGGAGTAACTATGGCTACACCTTC
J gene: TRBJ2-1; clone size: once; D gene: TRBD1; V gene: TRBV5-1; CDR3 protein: CASSFRPGQGENEQFF; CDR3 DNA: TGCGCCAGCAGCTTCAGGCCGGGACAGGGGGAGAATGAGCAGTTCTTC
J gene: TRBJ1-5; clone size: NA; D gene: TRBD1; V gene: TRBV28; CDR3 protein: CASSLPGTVKVQPQHF; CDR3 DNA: TGTGCCAGCAGTTTGCCCGGGACAGTAAAAGTCCAGCCCCAGCATTTT
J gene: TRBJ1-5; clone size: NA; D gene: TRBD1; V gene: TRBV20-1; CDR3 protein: CSASWGQLNQPQHF; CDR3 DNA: TGCAGTGCTAGTTGGGGACAGCTCAATCAGCCCCAGCATTTT
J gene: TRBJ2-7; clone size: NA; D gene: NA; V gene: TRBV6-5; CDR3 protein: CASSYRQSDEQYF; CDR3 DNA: TGTGCCAGCAGTTACCGCCAGTCCGACGAGCAGTACTTC
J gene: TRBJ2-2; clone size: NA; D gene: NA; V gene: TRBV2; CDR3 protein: CASSVQGNKNTGELFF; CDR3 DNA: TGTGCCAGCAGTGTTCAGGGGAATAAGAACACCGGGGAGCTGTTTTTT
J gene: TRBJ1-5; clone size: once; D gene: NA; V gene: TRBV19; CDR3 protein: CASGRGDQPQHF; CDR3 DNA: TGTGCCAGCGGGAGGGGGGATCAGCCCCAGCATTTT
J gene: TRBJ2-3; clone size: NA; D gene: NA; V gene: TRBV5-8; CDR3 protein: CASSLRTAGPSTQYF; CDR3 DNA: TGTGCCAGCAGCTTAAGGACTGCGGGTCCCAGTACGCAGTATTTT
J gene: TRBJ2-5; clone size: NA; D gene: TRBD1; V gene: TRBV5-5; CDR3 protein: CASSFTGGWEVEETQYF; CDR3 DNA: TGTGCCAGCAGCTTTACAGGGGGTTGGGAAGTAGAAGAGACCCAGTACTTC
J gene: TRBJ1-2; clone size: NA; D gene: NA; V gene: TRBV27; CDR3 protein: CASRLNRSHGYTF; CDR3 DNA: TGTGCCAGCAGACTAAACAGGTCCCATGGCTACACCTTC
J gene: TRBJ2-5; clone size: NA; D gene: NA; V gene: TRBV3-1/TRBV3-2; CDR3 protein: CASSRRGGPETQYF; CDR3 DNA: TGTGCCAGCAGCCGAAGGGGGGGCCCAGAGACCCAGTACTTC
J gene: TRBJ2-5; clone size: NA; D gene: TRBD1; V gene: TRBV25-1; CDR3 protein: CASSASTGRRGETQYF; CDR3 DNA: TGTGCCAGCAGTGCATCGACAGGGCGTCGAGGAGAGACCCAGTACTTC
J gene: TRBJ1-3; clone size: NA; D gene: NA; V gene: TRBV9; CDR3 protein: CASSVGGAGGNTIYF; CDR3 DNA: TGTGCCAGCAGCGTTGGAGGGGCAGGTGGAAACACCATATATTTT
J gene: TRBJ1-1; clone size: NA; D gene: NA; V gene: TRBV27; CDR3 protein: CASSLFPSGMNTEAFF; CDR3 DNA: TGTGCCAGCAGTTTATTCCCCTCCGGTATGAACACTGAAGCTTTCTTT
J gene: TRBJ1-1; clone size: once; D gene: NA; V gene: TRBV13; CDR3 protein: CASRTGHPEAFF; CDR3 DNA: TGTGCCAGCAGGACAGGACACCCTGAAGCTTTCTTT
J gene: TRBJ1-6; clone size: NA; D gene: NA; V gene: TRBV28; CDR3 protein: CASSPTGSPLHF; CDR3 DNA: TGTGCCAGCAGCCCTACCGGTTCACCCCTCCACTTT